This T cell receptor (beta chain) was captured by sequencing in a study of blood T cells in healthy people across ages. About this clonotype: Antigen unknown.

Study results and limitations: Strong correlation was found linking TCR beta diversity to naive T cell percentage. With donor CMV status unknown, expanded clonotype changes were possibly confounded.

A second PCR, run for roughly 7 to 12 cycles, used a sample-barcoded 5' primer plus a J-beta primer mix. One entry per CDR3 protein, called by TCRdb with MiXCR from the 5' RACE reads. Among over 1,200,000 distinct CDR3 sequences listed, 59% were seen once. The TCR was taken from a man in his late teens or twenties in good health. The source material was blood.

CDR3 DNA sequence: TGCAGTGCTAGAGCTGTGTGGGGGGACTCGGTCTACAATGAGCAGTTCTTC. Translated: CSARAVWGDSVYNEQFF. The V and J genes are TRBV20-1 and TRBJ2-1; D may be TRBD2 (6 bases). The V gene lost 1 base and the J gene lost 3 bases, with 19 bases spanning the gap. Germline V CDR1 and CDR2: DFQATT, SNEGSKA (reference sequence). CDR3 length: 17 amino acids.